This record covers a single T cell receptor (beta chain). No antigen is known for it. The junction and the germline gene differ at one end; a read error may be behind it. CDR1 SGHAT and CDR2 FQNNGV come from the germline V gene. The CDR3 covers 15 residues. This entry is derived from a study of tumor and adjacent non-tumor tissue in lung cancer. Across the whole study: Aged about 31 to 85 years, patients included 10 men and 5 women with stage I to III disease.

Three rounds of nested PCR, following a modified ARM-PCR protocol, produced the TCRbeta library. TCRdb re-derived calls from the multiplex PCR reads in MiXCR, one entry per CDR3 protein. The sample records some 80,000 distinct CDR3 sequences, over 60% being singletons. Study-wide findings and caveats: Top 100 clones took a larger repertoire share in normal lung. Higher tumor TCR diversity was associated with shorter survival.

No cell sorting was done before RNA was extracted from the tissue. The normal lung tissue was taken more than 3 cm from the tumor edge. Chemotherapy-naive patients with new lung cancer underwent thoracic surgery in China, August–November 2014. The J gene is TRBJ2-3, the V gene TRBV11-2, with 10 bases lining up with TRBD1. The specimen sequenced was distant non-tumor lung tissue. The sequence was obtained from a man in his sixties or seventies with non-small cell lung cancer. CDR3 region: CASRLGQGVTDTLYF. DNA of the CDR3: TGTGCCAGCAGACTCGGACAGGGGGTCACAGATACGCTGTATTTT.